Only a few counts were recorded for the clone carrying this T cell receptor beta chain. Germline loops: CDR1 MGHDK, CDR2 SYGVNS. The CDR3 covers 16 residues. V lost 2 bases to trimming and J lost 1 base, with 14 bases between them. TCRdb independently ran MiXCR on the RT-PCR reads; one entry per CDR3 protein. The data contain 550,000 to 750,000 distinct CDR3 sequences, around 14% of them singletons. V usage is TRBV25-1 and J usage is TRBJ2-5; either TRBD1 or TRBD2 may fit D (5 bases each). This receptor was obtained from a female donor in good health, serving as a healthy control. The sample consisted of memory CD4+ T cells from blood. The CDR3 coding sequence is TGTGCCAGCAGTGAAGGACTGGACACCTTCCAAGAGACCCAGTACTTC. Translated: CASSEGLDTFQETQYF.